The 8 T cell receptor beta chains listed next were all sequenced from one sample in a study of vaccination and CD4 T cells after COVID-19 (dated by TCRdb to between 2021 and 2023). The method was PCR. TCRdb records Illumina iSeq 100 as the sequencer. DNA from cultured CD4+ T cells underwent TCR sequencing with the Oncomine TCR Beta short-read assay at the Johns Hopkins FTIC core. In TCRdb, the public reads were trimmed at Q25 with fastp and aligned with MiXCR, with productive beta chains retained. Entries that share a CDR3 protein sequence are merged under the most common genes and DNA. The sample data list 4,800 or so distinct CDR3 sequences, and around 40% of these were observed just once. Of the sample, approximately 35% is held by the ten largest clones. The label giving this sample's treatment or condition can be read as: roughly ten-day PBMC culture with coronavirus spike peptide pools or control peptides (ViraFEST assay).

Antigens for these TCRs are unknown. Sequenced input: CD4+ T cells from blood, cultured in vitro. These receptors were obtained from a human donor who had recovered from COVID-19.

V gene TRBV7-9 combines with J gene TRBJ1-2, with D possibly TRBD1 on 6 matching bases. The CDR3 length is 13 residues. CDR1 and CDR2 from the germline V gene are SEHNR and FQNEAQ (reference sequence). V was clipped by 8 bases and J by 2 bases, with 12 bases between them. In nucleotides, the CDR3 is TGTGCCAGCGGTCGGACAGTCAACTATGGCTACACCTTC. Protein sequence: CASGRTVNYGYTF.

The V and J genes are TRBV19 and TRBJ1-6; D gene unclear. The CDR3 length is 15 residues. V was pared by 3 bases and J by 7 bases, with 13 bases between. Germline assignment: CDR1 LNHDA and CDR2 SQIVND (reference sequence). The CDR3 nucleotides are TGTGCCAGTAGTATCTGGCCGCCCAACAATTCACCCCTCCACTTT. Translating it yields CASSIWPPNNSPLHF.

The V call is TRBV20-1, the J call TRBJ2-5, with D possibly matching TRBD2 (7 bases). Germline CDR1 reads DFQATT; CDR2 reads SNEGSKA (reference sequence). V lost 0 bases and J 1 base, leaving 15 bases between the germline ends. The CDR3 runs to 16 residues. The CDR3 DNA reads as TGCAGTGCTAGAGATATCTCGGCGGGGGCCCAAGAGACCCAGTACTTC. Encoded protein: CSARDISAGAQETQYF.

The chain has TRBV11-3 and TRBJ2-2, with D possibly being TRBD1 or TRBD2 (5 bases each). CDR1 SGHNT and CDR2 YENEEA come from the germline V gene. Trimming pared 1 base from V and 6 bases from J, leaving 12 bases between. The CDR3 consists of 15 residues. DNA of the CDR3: TGTGCCAGCAGCTTAGGTGGGACCTGGTCCGGGGAGCTGTTTTTT. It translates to CASSLGGTWSGELFF.

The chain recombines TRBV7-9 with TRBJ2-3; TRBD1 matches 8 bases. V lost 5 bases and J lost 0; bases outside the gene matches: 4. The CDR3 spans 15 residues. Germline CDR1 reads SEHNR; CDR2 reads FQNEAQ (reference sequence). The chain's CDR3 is CASSPGGGSTDTQYF. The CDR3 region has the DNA TGTGCCAGCAGCCCAGGGGGCGGGAGCACAGATACGCAGTATTTT.

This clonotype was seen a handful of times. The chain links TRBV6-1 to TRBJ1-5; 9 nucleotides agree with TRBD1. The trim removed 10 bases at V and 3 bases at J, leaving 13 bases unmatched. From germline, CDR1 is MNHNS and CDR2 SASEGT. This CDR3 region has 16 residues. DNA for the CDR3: TGTGCCACTCTAGGAACGGGACAGGGTTACAATCAGCCCCAGCATTTT. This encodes CATLGTGQGYNQPQHF.

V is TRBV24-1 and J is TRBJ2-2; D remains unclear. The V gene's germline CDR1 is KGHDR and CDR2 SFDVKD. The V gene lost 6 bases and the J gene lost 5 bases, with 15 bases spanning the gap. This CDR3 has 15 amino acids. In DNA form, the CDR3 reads TGTGCCACCAGTCGATTGAAAGGTGGGACCGGGGAGCTGTTTTTT. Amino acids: CATSRLKGGTGELFF.

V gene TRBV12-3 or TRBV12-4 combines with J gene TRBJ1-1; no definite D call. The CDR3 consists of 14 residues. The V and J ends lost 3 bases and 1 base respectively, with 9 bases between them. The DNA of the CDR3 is TGTGCCAGCAGTTTCGGACTAGCGAACACTGAAGCTTTCTTT. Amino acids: CASSFGLANTEAFF.